This T cell receptor (beta chain) appears in the sequencing data of a study of T cell responses to AZD1222 COVID-19 vaccine. Regarding the study as a whole: Increased Spike-specific TCR breadth and depth were observed after two AZD1222 doses.

Libraries were prepared by immunoSEQ multiplex PCR; TCRdb keeps only in-frame clonotypes and omits some of them. The sample lists about 94,000 clones; roughly 90% were seen once. The junction had 7 bases not matched to a gene; V was cut back by 2 bases and J by 0 bases. The CDR3 consists of 17 residues. The germline V gene has CDR1 MDHEN and CDR2 SYDVKM. Worth noting for this clone: Antigen: not known.

The sample was peripheral blood, taken on day 0 of AZD1222 vaccination. This chain uses TRBV28 with TRBJ1-5; 7 bases match TRBD1. This TCR was recovered from an adult in good health. The CDR3 nucleotides are TGTGCCAGCAGTTTAACGGGACAGAAAAATAGCAATCAGCCCCAGCATTTT. Its protein is CASSLTGQKNSNQPQHF.